The clone carrying this T cell receptor beta chain has just a few counts. Its antigen is unknown. The sample comes from a study of T cells in Graves' hyperthyroidism and ophthalmopathy. Study-wide results and caveats: Most expanded thyroid clonotypes above 0.001 recurred in blood.

Exclusion followed for patients with uncontrolled infection, other autoimmune disease, pregnancy or lactation. Germline CDR1 SGHAT, CDR2 FQNNGV. The CDR3 sequence is 15 residues long. Trimming took 5 bases from V and 7 from J; bases not matched to a gene: 9. From RNA transcripts, TCR beta CDR3 regions were amplified. The primer set for the first-round RT-PCR of the TCR CDR3 was HTBI. TCRdb reprocessed the multiplex PCR reads via MiXCR and lists one record per CDR3 protein. The table shows some 500,000 distinct CDR3 sequences, with roughly 25% occurring only once. The J gene is TRBJ2-2, the V gene TRBV11-2, with 8 nucleotides matching TRBD2. The sequence came from a woman in her twenties or thirties with Graves' ophthalmopathy. The sample comprised blood. The DNA of the CDR3 is TGTGCCAGCAGCCGCGCTGGACTAGCAGGCGGGGAGCTGTTTTTT. Protein sequence: CASSRAGLAGGELFF.